These 26 T cell receptor beta chains came from one sample sequenced in a study of identical twins. TCRdb reprocessed the 5' RACE reads via MiXCR and lists one record per CDR3 protein. The sample records some 260,000 distinct CDR3 sequences, around 15% being singletons. The sequenced material came from memory (CD45RO+) T cells sorted from blood. Receptors originate from a young woman in good health.

This clonotype has a handful of counts. This sequence joins TRBV20-1 and TRBJ1-1; no firm D call. CDR1 is DFQATT, CDR2 SNEGSKA, per germline (reference sequence). Trimming removed 3 bases from V and 2 bases from J, with 16 bases in between. The CDR3 extends over 15 amino acids. CDR3 amino acids: CSASSSGGGNTEAFF. The CDR3 nucleotides are TGCAGTGCTAGTAGCTCCGGAGGAGGAAACACTGAAGCTTTCTTT.

This clonotype showed up many times. This chain connects TRBV4-3 to TRBJ1-2; D is possibly TRBD1 (5 bases). Per the germline V gene, CDR1 is LGHNA and CDR2 is YSLEER. The germline V and J ends were trimmed by 4 bases and 14 bases, with 20 bases remaining between them. The CDR3 contains 13 residues. The CDR3 DNA is TGCGCCAGCAGCCCCGGGACGGCGGGATTAGGGACCTTC. It translates to CASSPGTAGLGTF.

The table lists this clonotype with many counts. The chain recombines TRBV25-1 with TRBJ1-5, with 10 positions matching TRBD1. The CDR3 totals 13 residues. The germline gives CDR1 MGHDK, CDR2 SYGVNS. J gave up 6 bases and V 4 bases, and 0 bases lay outside the gene matches. The CDR3 DNA reads TGTGCCAGCAGTGGGACAGGGGGTCAGCCCCAGCATTTT. It is translated as CASSGTGGQPQHF.

This clonotype was counted ten times or more. V gene TRBV4-2 combines with J gene TRBJ1-4; D may be TRBD1 (5 bases). V lost 1 base, J lost 5 bases, and 14 bases lay in between. Looked up from germline, CDR1 is LGHNA and CDR2 is YNFKEQ. This CDR3 region has 16 residues. The CDR3 loop reads CASSQVGARSNEKLFF. The CDR3 DNA is TGTGCCAGCAGCCAAGTAGGGGCCAGAAGCAATGAAAAACTGTTTTTT.

This clonotype appeared many times. The chain has TRBV12-3 or TRBV12-4 and TRBJ2-2; no definite D call. Trimming pared 7 bases from V and 5 bases from J, leaving 5 bases between. The CDR3 runs to 11 residues. DNA of the CDR3: TGTGCCAGCAAAGGGACCGGGGAGCTGTTTTTT. This gives the protein CASKGTGELFF.

This chain links TRBV20-1 with TRBJ1-1; TRBD1 matches at 7 bases. The trim removed 4 bases at V and 0 bases at J, leaving 5 bases unmatched. Germline V gene lookup returns CDR1 DFQATT and CDR2 SNEGSKA (reference sequence). The CDR3 covers 14 residues. The CDR3 spells CSAIAGQMNTEAFF. The DNA of the CDR3 is TGCAGTGCTATTGCGGGACAGATGAACACTGAAGCTTTCTTT.

The table lists this clonotype with many counts. The DNA of the CDR3 is TGCGCCAGCAGCTTGGGCAGATCCGATACGACTTTCTTT. Encoded protein: CASSLGRSDTTFF. The rearrangement links TRBV5-1 to TRBJ1-1; D call uncertain. Trimming stripped 0 bases from V and 12 bases from J, with 15 bases between. This CDR3 is 13 amino acids long. Germline V gives CDR1 SGHRS, CDR2 YFSETQ. The full variable domain, its missing parts supplied by reference TRBV5-1 and TRBJ1-1, is KAGVTQTPRYLIKTRGQQVTLSCSPISGHRSVSWYQQTPGQGLQFLFEYFSETQRNKGNFPGRFSGRQFSNSRSEMNVSTLELGDSALYLCASSLGRSDTTFFGQGTRLTVV.

The J gene is TRBJ1-1, the V gene TRBV20-1; no definite D call. The CDR3 runs 14 residues. CDR1 and CDR2 (germline): DFQATT, SNEGSKA (reference sequence). V lost 3 bases to trimming and J lost 1 base, with 12 bases between them. The DNA of the CDR3 is TGCAGTGCTAGCGTAAGCAGCCGGAACACTGAAGCTTTCTTT. Translation gives CSASVSSRNTEAFF.

This clonotype has just a few counts. A junction boundary mismatches the germline segment, possibly from a read error. J is TRBJ2-1 and V is TRBV9; 7 nucleotides agree with TRBD1. Germline CDR1 and CDR2: SGDLS and YYNGEE. CDR3 length equals 12 residues. CDR3 region: CASSSRDRESVF. The CDR3 coding sequence is TGTGCCAGCAGCAGTCGTGACAGGGAATCGGTCTTC. Combining the CDR3 with reference TRBV9 and TRBJ2-1 gives the whole variable domain DSGVTQTPKHLITATGQRVTLRCSPRSGDLSVYWYQQSLDQGLQFLIQYYNGEERAKGNILERFSAQQFPDLHSELNLSSLELGDSALYFCASSSRDRESVFGPGTRLTVL.

The V gene is TRBV12-3 or TRBV12-4, the J gene TRBJ2-7, with D possibly TRBD1 on 6 matching bases. The CDR3 is 15 amino acids. V dropped 5 bases and J dropped 0 bases, with 14 bases sitting between them. CDR3 sequence (DNA): TGTGCCAGCAGTCCCCAGGGGTCTCCCTCCTACGAGCAGTACTTC. This translates into CASSPQGSPSYEQYF.

This clonotype has just a few counts. The chain recombines TRBV5-6 with TRBJ1-2, with D unclear. The CDR3 has 13 residues. Germline V gene data show CDR1 as SGHDT and CDR2 as YYEEEE. V was trimmed by 2 bases and J by 3 bases, leaving 8 bases between them. The CDR3 is CASSFLSDYGYTF. DNA for the CDR3: TGTGCCAGCAGCTTTTTAAGCGACTATGGCTACACCTTC.

V and J are TRBV11-2 and TRBJ1-2, with D unclear. The germline V and J ends were trimmed by 5 bases and 4 bases, with 14 bases remaining between them. Germline CDR1 reads SGHAT; CDR2 reads FQNNGV. The CDR3 totals 14 residues. Here the CDR3 DNA reads TGTGCCAGCAGCCTTTCTGACGGTCGCTATGGCTACACCTTC. Translated: CASSLSDGRYGYTF.

This clonotype has more than one count but fewer than ten. The chain couples TRBV6-2 or TRBV6-3 to TRBJ2-5, with D perhaps being TRBD1 or TRBD2 (7 bases each). The CDR3 has 14 residues. Germline CDR1 and CDR2: MNHEY and SVGEGT. Deletions cut 6 bases from V and 1 base from J, with 12 bases between. Here the CDR3 reads CASSQGGIQETQYF. In DNA, the CDR3 is TGTGCCAGCAGCCAGGGGGGGATCCAAGAGACCCAGTACTTC.

The chain recombines TRBV29-1 with TRBJ2-1, with D possibly matching TRBD1 (7 bases). This CDR3 is built from 13 residues. V was pared by 6 bases and J by 9 bases, with 18 bases between. Germline V CDR1 and CDR2: SQVTM, ANQGSEA. CDR3 sequence: CSVRGQFWGEQFF. The CDR3 coding sequence is TGCAGCGTGCGGGGACAGTTCTGGGGTGAGCAGTTCTTC.

The rearrangement uses TRBV15 and TRBJ1-1; the D is unclear. The V gene's germline CDR1 is LNHNV and CDR2 YYDKDF (reference sequence). This CDR3 is 12 amino acids long. Between the trimmed V and J ends, which lost 3 bases and 7 bases, there was a span of 9 bases. The CDR3 here is CATSRKGGEAFF. CDR3 sequence (DNA): TGTGCCACCAGCAGGAAAGGCGGTGAAGCTTTCTTT.

This clonotype was detected ten times or more. CDR3 loop: CASSQDLNSPLHF. DNA of the CDR3: TGCGCCAGCAGCCAAGATCTTAATTCACCCCTCCACTTT. This rearrangement joins TRBV4-3 to TRBJ1-6; D remains unclear. CDR1 and CDR2 (germline): LGHNA, YSLEER. The CDR3 length is 13 residues. V shed 0 bases and J shed 6 bases, with 3 bases lying between them.

There are a few counts of this clonotype. The chain uses TRBV20-1 and TRBJ2-1; 10 nucleotides line up with TRBD2. V shed 7 bases, J shed 3 bases, and the junction held 9 bases outside the gene matches. This CDR3 spans 15 amino acids. From germline, CDR1 is DFQATT and CDR2 SNEGSKA (reference sequence). CDR3 coding DNA: TGCAGTGGCACGTCTAGCGGGGGAAACTACAATGAGCAGTTCTTC. Translated, it gives CSGTSSGGNYNEQFF.

This clonotype came up many times. The chain joins TRBV6-1 to TRBJ1-2; weak D call: TRBD1 (5 bases). In germline, CDR1 is MNHNS, CDR2 SASEGT. This CDR3 contains 12 residues. The V gene lost 8 bases and the J gene lost 4 bases, with 11 bases spanning the gap. The CDR3 sequence: CASGGVPYGYTF. The CDR3 DNA is TGTGCCAGCGGAGGGGTCCCCTATGGCTACACCTTC.

This clonotype was recorded a few times. The chain is built from TRBV7-2 and TRBJ2-5, with D possibly matching TRBD1 (6 bases). The CDR3 has 15 residues. The V end was cut by 2 bases, the J end by 0 bases, with 10 bases between. From germline, CDR1 is SGHTA and CDR2 FQGNSA. The CDR3 coding sequence is TGTGCCAGCAGCTTAACACGGGACAACCAAGAGACCCAGTACTTC. Translated: CASSLTRDNQETQYF. Drawing the rest from reference TRBV7-2 and TRBJ2-5, the complete variable domain is GAGVSQSPSNKVTEKGKDVELRCDPISGHTALYWYRQSLGQGLEFLIYFQGNSAPDKSGLPSDRFSAERTGGSVSTLTIQRTQQEDSAVYLCASSLTRDNQETQYFGPGTRLLVL.

The sample holds a few counts of this clonotype. The chain links TRBV4-3 to TRBJ1-2, with a weak D call TRBD1 (5 bases). CDR1 and CDR2 from the germline V gene are LGHNA and YSLEER. The V end was cut by 0 bases, the J end by 13 bases, with 18 bases between. The CDR3 sequence is 14 residues long. CDR3 DNA: TGCGCCAGCAGCCAAGATCGAGCCGGGACGGTGATCACCTTC. It translates to CASSQDRAGTVITF.

This rearrangement joins TRBV3-1 to TRBJ2-6; the D is unclear. The CDR3 is 13 amino acids. Germline CDR1 LGHDT, CDR2 YNNKEL (reference sequence). Trimming left V 4 bases short and J 4 bases short, with 5 bases between. As DNA, the CDR3 is TGTGCCAGCAGCCGCGAAGGGGCCAACGTCCTGACTTTC. Its translation: CASSREGANVLTF.

The gene calls are TRBV12-3 or TRBV12-4 and TRBJ1-2; D possibly corresponds to TRBD1 (5 bases). The CDR3 sequence is 13 residues long. V was shortened by 6 bases and J by 8 bases, with 16 bases between the two germline ends. The CDR3 loop is CASSEQEVGGYTF. CDR3 DNA sequence: TGTGCCAGCAGCGAACAGGAGGTAGGAGGCTACACCTTC.

There are many counts of this clonotype. J is TRBJ2-7 and V is TRBV12-3 or TRBV12-4; no clear D gene. The CDR3 has 15 amino acids. Deletions cut 6 bases from V and 2 bases from J, with 17 bases between. CDR3 residues: CASSPHRLGPYEQYF. As DNA, the CDR3 is TGTGCCAGCAGCCCACATCGGTTAGGGCCCTACGAGCAGTACTTC.

There are a few counts of this clonotype. V and J are TRBV10-3 and TRBJ2-4, with D possibly matching TRBD2 (5 bases). The V gene lost 4 bases and the J gene lost 7 bases, with 11 bases spanning the gap. The germline V gene has CDR1 ENHRY and CDR2 SYGVKD. The CDR3 has 13 residues. The CDR3 DNA is TGTGCCATCAGTGGAGGGTTGGGGAACATTCAGTACTTC. Translating gives CAISGGLGNIQYF.

This clonotype was detected once. The chain couples TRBV3-1 to TRBJ2-7; weak D call: TRBD2 (5 bases). The V gene's germline CDR1 is LGHDT and CDR2 YNNKEL (reference sequence). The CDR3 contains 12 residues. The V and J ends lost 1 base and 9 bases respectively, with 10 bases between them. The CDR3 loop is CASSQVGGVQYF. The CDR3 coding sequence is TGTGCCAGCAGCCAAGTAGGAGGCGTGCAGTACTTC.

The rearrangement uses TRBV12-3 or TRBV12-4 and TRBJ1-2; D is uncertain. V lost 6 bases, J lost 8 bases, and 16 bases lay in between. CDR3 length: 13 amino acids. The CDR3 is CASSQIAGLGYTF. The CDR3 DNA sequence: TGTGCCAGCAGCCAAATCGCCGGGTTAGGCTACACCTTC.